A single sample gave rise to the 23 T cell receptor beta chains below, sequenced in a study of siplizumab effects on memory and regulatory T cells. Measured with immunoSEQ multiplex PCR; TCRdb has only the in-frame clones, and not every one. The table has 55,000 to 70,000 clones, 80% to 95% seen once. The sequencing input was CD8+ T cells sorted from blood. Every receptor here comes from a human donor in good health.

V is TRBV7-6 and J is TRBJ2-7; a weak D match, TRBD2 (5 bases). Trimming removed 1 base at V and 4 bases at J, with 11 bases between. CDR1 SGHVS and CDR2 FNYEAQ come from the germline V gene. This CDR3 region has 14 residues. The CDR3 loop reads CASSLEVGVYEQYF. The CDR3 DNA is TGTGCCAGCAGCTTAGAGGTCGGGGTATACGAGCAGTACTTC.

J is TRBJ2-3 and V is TRBV9; D gene unclear. The germline gives CDR1 SGDLS, CDR2 YYNGEE. CDR3 size: 12 residues. V shed 3 bases and J shed 5 bases, with 7 bases lying between them. CDR3 nucleotides: TGTGCCAGCAGCGGACCCGAAGATACGCAGTATTTT. Amino acid sequence: CASSGPEDTQYF.

The V call is TRBV9, the J call TRBJ2-1; 8 bases align to TRBD2. Trimming removed 3 bases from V and 7 bases from J; junction bases left unmatched: 15. This CDR3 is built from 17 residues. CDR1 and CDR2 from the germline V gene are SGDLS and YYNGEE. This CDR3 reads CASSGRLVAGSGNEQFF. The DNA for the CDR3 is TGTGCCAGCAGCGGACGACTGGTAGCGGGATCGGGGAATGAGCAGTTCTTC. The full variable domain, with the rest looked up from reference TRBV9 and TRBJ2-1, is DSGVTQTPKHLITATGQRVTLRCSPRSGDLSVYWYQQSLDQGLQFLIQYYNGEERAKGNILERFSAQQFPDLHSELNLSSLELGDSALYFCASSGRLVAGSGNEQFFGPGTRLTVL.

The chain employs TRBV6-5 and TRBJ2-7; a weak D match, TRBD1 (5 bases). CDR3 length: 14 amino acids. V lost 6 bases and J lost 5, with 17 bases in between. CDR1 and CDR2 (germline): MNHEY, SVGAGI. CDR3 in amino acids: CASRAQGAPNEQYF. For the CDR3, the DNA is TGTGCCAGCAGGGCCCAGGGTGCCCCAAACGAGCAGTACTTC.

This chain's CDR3 is CAWIPTSPYGYTF. For the CDR3, the DNA is TGTGCCTGGATACCAACCTCCCCTTATGGCTACACCTTC. V and J are TRBV30 and TRBJ1-2; D ambiguous. V was pared by 4 bases and J by 5 bases, with 14 bases between. The CDR3 spans 13 residues. Germline lookup yields CDR1 GTSNPN and CDR2 SVGIG (reference sequence).

The chain recombines TRBV2 with TRBJ1-3; the D is unclear. The germline gives CDR1 SNHLY, CDR2 FYNNEI. This CDR3 region has 15 residues. V shed 1 base and J shed 2 bases, with 9 bases lying between them. The CDR3 nucleotides are TGTGCCAGCAGTGAAGGGACCGCGCCTGGAAACACCATATATTTT. It yields the protein CASSEGTAPGNTIYF.

The rearrangement links TRBV5-6 to TRBJ2-7, with TRBD1 identical over 7 bases. V lost 4 bases to trimming and J lost 5 bases; unmatched junction nucleotides: 15. The CDR3 has 16 residues. CDR1 is SGHDT and CDR2 is YYEEEE in the germline V gene. The CDR3 protein is CASSPPIKDRSDEQYF. The CDR3 coding sequence is TGTGCCAGCAGCCCGCCAATAAAGGACAGGAGCGACGAGCAGTACTTC.

The chain combines TRBV27 with TRBJ2-1; D tentatively fits TRBD1 or TRBD2 (5 bases each). The CDR3 totals 14 residues. Between the trimmed V and J ends, which lost 7 bases and 4 bases, there was a span of 14 bases. Germline V gene lookup returns CDR1 MNHEY and CDR2 SMNVEV (reference sequence). The CDR3 sequence is CASTWGSGYNEQFF. The CDR3 DNA follows: TGTGCCAGCACCTGGGGGAGTGGGTACAATGAGCAGTTCTTC.

The chain has TRBV5-1 and TRBJ2-7; D unresolved. There are 12 residues in the CDR3. Trimming took 3 bases from V and 4 from J, leaving 8 bases between them. The germline gives CDR1 SGHRS, CDR2 YFSETQ. CDR3 sequence (DNA): TGCGCCAGCAGCTCCGCGAGTTACGAGCAGTACTTC. It encodes CASSSASYEQYF.

This clone was seen once. The rearrangement uses TRBV5-1 and TRBJ2-5; 7 nucleotides line up with TRBD1. Unmatched junction bases numbered 13, after V lost 4 bases and J lost 1 base. The CDR3 sequence is 17 residues long. The germline CDR1 and CDR2 sequences are SGHRS and YFSETQ. Here the CDR3 DNA reads TGCGCCAGCAGCCCTACCCTCGGACAGGTCCCCCAAGAGACCCAGTACTTC. Its protein is CASSPTLGQVPQETQYF. Full variable domain (outside the CDR3, taken from reference TRBV5-1 and TRBJ2-5): KAGVTQTPRYLIKTRGQQVTLSCSPISGHRSVSWYQQTPGQGLQFLFEYFSETQRNKGNFPGRFSGRQFSNSRSEMNVSTLELGDSALYLCASSPTLGQVPQETQYFGPGTRLLVL.

The chain employs TRBV5-8 and TRBJ2-7; 8 bases align to TRBD2. The germline V gene encodes CDR1 SGHTS and CDR2 YDEGEE. This CDR3 is 15 amino acids long. V shed 2 bases, J shed 0 bases, and the junction held 4 bases outside the gene matches. CDR3 DNA: TGTGCCAGCAGCTTAACGGGAGGGAGCTCCTACGAGCAGTACTTC. Translation: CASSLTGGSSYEQYF. The full variable domain, with the rest looked up from reference TRBV5-8 and TRBJ2-7, is EAGVTQSPTHLIKTRGQQATLRCSPISGHTSVYWYQQALGLGLQFLLWYDEGEERNRGNFPPRFSGRQFPNYSSELNVNALELEDSALYLCASSLTGGSSYEQYFGPGTRLTVT.

The table lists this clone with a count of one. The J gene is TRBJ1-3, the V gene TRBV5-1; D call uncertain. Per the germline V gene, CDR1 is SGHRS and CDR2 is YFSETQ. The CDR3 is made up of 12 amino acids. V was trimmed by 4 bases and J by 5 bases, leaving 7 bases between them. The CDR3 sequence: CASSLDRNTIYF. Here the CDR3 DNA reads TGCGCCAGCAGCCTGGATAGAAACACCATATATTTT.

The chain joins TRBV5-5 to TRBJ1-1; the D is unclear. The germline CDR1 and CDR2 sequences are SGHKS and YYEKEE (reference sequence). The length of the CDR3 is 13 residues. V shed 0 bases and J shed 0 bases, with 3 bases lying between them. The CDR3 protein is CASSLGVNTEAFF. For the CDR3, the DNA is TGTGCCAGCAGCTTGGGAGTGAACACTGAAGCTTTCTTT.

The rearrangement uses TRBV7-2 and TRBJ2-1; D might be TRBD2 (5 bases). Germline V gives CDR1 SGHTA, CDR2 FQGNSA. This CDR3 contains 17 residues. Deletions cut 5 bases from V and 5 bases from J, with 22 bases between. The CDR3 reads CASSEPAWTPLNNEQFF. CDR3 DNA sequence: TGTGCCAGCAGCGAACCCGCATGGACTCCCCTAAACAATGAGCAGTTCTTC.

V and J are TRBV18 and TRBJ2-7, with a possible D match to TRBD1 (6 bases). V was clipped by 3 bases and J by 2 bases, with 17 bases between them. The CDR3 is 16 residues long. CDR1 and CDR2 from the germline V gene are KGHSH and LQKENI. CDR3: CASSPGVDRNTYEQYF. The CDR3 DNA sequence: TGTGCCAGCTCACCCGGCGTAGACAGGAACACCTACGAGCAGTACTTC.

The rearrangement uses TRBV15 and TRBJ2-2, with a weak D call TRBD2 (5 bases). Germline CDR1 reads LNHNV; CDR2 reads YYDKDF (reference sequence). V was pared by 0 bases and J by 2 bases, with 7 bases between. This CDR3 is 15 amino acids long. The CDR3 region has the DNA TGTGCCACCAGCAGAGAAACGGGAAACACCGGGGAGCTGTTTTTT. Residues: CATSRETGNTGELFF.

This chain joins TRBV27 and TRBJ2-5, with a weak D call TRBD1 (5 bases). Germline CDR1 MNHEY, CDR2 SMNVEV (reference sequence). The CDR3 is 14 amino acids. V lost 6 bases to trimming and J lost 2 bases, with 13 bases between them. The CDR3 bases are TGTGCCAGCAGCCCTGGGGCAGGACAAGAGACCCAGTACTTC. Translation: CASSPGAGQETQYF.

V is TRBV9 and J is TRBJ2-5; no reliable D call. The CDR3 is 16 residues long. The germline V gene has CDR1 SGDLS and CDR2 YYNGEE. V was trimmed by 0 bases and J by 6 bases, leaving 18 bases between them. The CDR3 spells CASSVVYVRRRKTQYF. In DNA, the CDR3 is TGTGCCAGCAGCGTAGTATATGTTAGGCGTCGGAAGACCCAGTACTTC.

The CDR3 sequence: CASSDVQTGLGTEAFF. The CDR3 DNA is TGTGCCAGCAGTGACGTACAGACAGGGCTGGGCACTGAAGCTTTCTTT. V gene TRBV6-4 combines with J gene TRBJ1-1; 7 bases map to TRBD1. Germline assignment: CDR1 MRHNA and CDR2 SNTAGT. V dropped 2 bases and J dropped 4; count of bases not matched to a gene: 10. This CDR3 spans 16 amino acids.

V gene TRBV4-1 combines with J gene TRBJ2-1, with 10 bases fitting TRBD2. The ends lost 5 bases at V and 8 bases at J; junction bases unmatched: 15. This CDR3 is built from 17 residues. Germline CDR1 and CDR2: MGHRA and YSYEKL. As DNA, the CDR3 is TGCGCCAGCAGCGTTCAAGATGGTACTAGCGGGATACATGAGCAGTTCTTC. Protein product: CASSVQDGTSGIHEQFF.

The rearrangement uses TRBV7-8 and TRBJ2-7; 7 nucleotides agree with TRBD2. The CDR3 consists of 17 residues. V shed 2 bases and J 3 bases; nucleotides not matched to a gene: 13. CDR1 is SGHVS, CDR2 FQNEAQ, per germline. CDR3 bases: TGTGCCAGCAGCTTACCCACCCTAGGGCGGGAGATCTACGAGCAGTACTTC. Translation gives CASSLPTLGREIYEQYF.

The chain recombines TRBV9 with TRBJ2-2, with 7 bases lining up with TRBD2. The CDR3 is 17 amino acids. Per the germline V gene, CDR1 is SGDLS and CDR2 is YYNGEE. Trimming at V came to 0 bases and at J to 5 bases, leaving 10 bases not matched to a gene. DNA of the CDR3: TGTGCCAGCAGCGTAGTGGCGGGAGTCTCGGGTACCGGGGAGCTGTTTTTT. This translates into CASSVVAGVSGTGELFF. Together with reference TRBV9 and TRBJ2-2, the CDR3 gives the full variable domain: DSGVTQTPKHLITATGQRVTLRCSPRSGDLSVYWYQQSLDQGLQFLIQYYNGEERAKGNILERFSAQQFPDLHSELNLSSLELGDSALYFCASSVVAGVSGTGELFFGEGSRLTVL.

V gene TRBV4-1 combines with J gene TRBJ2-7, with D perhaps matching TRBD2 (5 bases). V gave up 0 bases and J gave up 7 bases, with 10 bases separating them. This CDR3 is 13 amino acids long. Germline CDR1 and CDR2: MGHRA and YSYEKL. The CDR3 DNA reads as TGCGCCAGCAGCCAAGACACTGGAGGAGAGCAGTACTTC. Translated, it gives CASSQDTGGEQYF.